This T cell receptor (beta chain) stems from a study of blood T cells in healthy people across ages. Then a second PCR, running roughly 7 to 11 cycles, was carried out with a sample-barcoded 5' primer and a J-beta primer mix. A single record per CDR3 protein comes from TCRdb applying MiXCR to the 5' RACE reads. The sample contains some 1.5 million distinct CDR3 sequences, approximately 28% of which appear only once. This clonotype has only a few counts. V was pared by 3 bases and J by 7 bases, with 13 bases between. The CDR3 is 15 residues long. CDR1 SGHVS and CDR2 FQNEAQ come from the germline V gene.

The clonotype was recovered from a woman aged 25 to 39 in good health. Sequencing was carried out using blood. The chain combines TRBV7-8 with TRBJ1-6; D possibly corresponds to TRBD1 (5 bases). The CDR3 is CASSFRGAGNSPLHF. CDR3 in DNA: TGTGCCAGCAGCTTCCGGGGCGCAGGGAATTCACCCCTCCACTTT.